Here is one T cell receptor beta chain with its context. This clone was recorded once. What this receptor recognizes is not known. Qualities for individual bases were not recorded, and no much larger clone is one base off. Libraries were constructed by the immunoSEQ multiplex PCR assay. In most patients, genomic DNA was isolated using the Qiagen DNeasy Blood and Tissue Kit and sent frozen to Adaptive Biotechnologies for TCR sequencing. For most patients, high-throughput TCR-beta CDR3 sequencing of genomic DNA was performed by Adaptive Biotechnologies. The authors processed their data as follows. TCR sequencing data for 15 to 20 patients were retrieved from Adaptive's ImmunoSEQ software; a few other patients were processed with MiXCR and VDJtools. To correct CD4 versus CD8 sorting errors, any sequence found in both subsets at a frequency ratio below 5:1 was removed. CDR3 nucleotide sequences shared by donor and recipient were removed because the origin of these sequences could not be assigned. At least 2-fold expansion over unstimulated cells and a minimum CFSE-low frequency of 0.002% (template counts) or 0.001% (read counts) were required for clones to be classified as alloreactive. Clones were considered mappable if detected in sequenced pre-transplant spleen, lymph node, or MLR CFSE-low populations of the donor or recipient. Cumulative frequency of alloreactive clones was calculated as a percentage of all sequences weighted by copy number. TCRdb carries this immuneACCESS record with in-frame sequences only. Its versions omit some clonotypes, under half of them owing to an unresolved V gene in the studies checked, with the rest unexplained. V, J and clone size derive from that table, while D and trimming were established from the DNA sequence. Counted in this sample were 130,000 or so clones; over 90% of them appeared once. The ten largest clones capture approximately 0.2% of the sample.

The CDR3 numbers 11 residues from cysteine through phenylalanine. The read is trimmed to its CDR3 DNA, 33 bases read in frame from base 1. V is clipped by 0 bases and J by 11 bases, and the sequence between their germline boundaries is 6 bases long. CDR1 is given as SGHNT and CDR2 as YYREEE, both from the germline V gene (reference sequence). These data originate in a study of graft-versus-host responses after intestinal transplantation (dated by TCRdb to about 2021). Background on the whole study: The transplants that recipients got were multivisceral, liver-intestinal, or isolated intestinal. Graft-versus-host and host-versus-graft alloreactive T cell clones were tracked in the graft, circulation and bone marrow after intestinal transplantation using bulk TCR-beta CDR3 sequencing. A peak of at least 4% donor T cells among recipient peripheral blood mononuclear cells was the definition used for donor T cell macrochimerism. The cohort enrolled under 25 intestinal transplant recipients including one retransplant, and a few patients lacking pretransplant specimens were excluded. Every recipient was given anti-thymocyte globulin induction, followed by around three years of maintenance tacrolimus and steroids. Alloreactive clones were identified by sequencing pre-transplant mixed lymphocyte reaction products and comparing them with unstimulated pre-transplant donor and recipient T cells. Rather than going through the commercial service, samples from a few later patients were sequenced in-house on an Illumina MiSeq and processed with MiXCR.

Study-wide conclusions, independent of this receptor: The conclusions were limited by the relatively low number and heterogeneity of the intestinal transplant patients. GvH clones were detected in recipient bone marrow, and some appeared earlier in ileal mucosa or blood, consistent with an intestinal mucosal origin. Peak levels of circulating GvH clones were associated with declines in HvG clones early after transplant. In the allografts of patients with donor T cell macrochimerism, GvH to HvG T cell clonal ratios were high.

The time point label here, explained by the study, means: cells obtained before transplantation from donor or recipient. CD3+CD4+ and CD3+CD8+ populations were FACS-sorted from unstimulated pre-transplant donor and recipient cells taken from spleen or lymph nodes. The receptor's source is a human donor who received an intestinal transplant. This chain is built from TRBV5-4 and TRBJ2-1; the D gene is unclear. The sample in question was unstimulated CD4+ T cells sorted from spleen or lymph node cells, obtained before intestinal transplant. The nucleotides read TGTGCCAGCAGCTTGGGAGCGCAGCAGTTCTTC. Translated, this gives CASSLGAQQFF.